Listed here are 23 T cell receptor beta chains from one sample, sequenced in a study of human T cells and chemical hapten exposure. Total RNA was extracted from unfractionated whole blood. MiXCR, run by TCRdb on the 5' RACE reads, gives a single entry per CDR3 protein. The sample holds over 70,000 distinct CDR3 sequences, more than 15% seen once. The receptors shown here come from a female donor in good health.

The rearrangement links TRBV6-5 to TRBJ2-3, with 9 nucleotides matching TRBD2. The trim removed 2 bases at V and 4 bases at J, leaving 4 bases unmatched. The CDR3 is 15 residues long. Germline V gene data show CDR1 as MNHEY and CDR2 as SVGAGI. The CDR3 nucleotides read TGTGCCAGCAGTTACAGAAGCGGGAGGCCAGATACGCAGTATTTT. Its protein is CASSYRSGRPDTQYF.

This clonotype was detected many times. The chain couples TRBV25-1 to TRBJ2-7; no clear D gene. There are 14 residues in the CDR3. The germline V and J ends were trimmed by 6 bases and 2 bases, with 14 bases remaining between them. Germline CDR1 MGHDK, CDR2 SYGVNS. The CDR3 DNA reads as TGTGCCAGCAGGAGCTGGCAGGTTCCCTACGAGCAGTACTTC. The encoded protein is CASRSWQVPYEQYF.

The chain employs TRBV3-1 and TRBJ1-2; 7 bases align to TRBD1. The CDR3 covers 14 residues. Germline assignment: CDR1 LGHDT and CDR2 YNNKEL (reference sequence). Trimming removed 5 bases from V and 4 bases from J; junction bases left unmatched: 7. As DNA, the CDR3 is TGTGCCAGCAGCGAACAGGGGAGTGGCTATGGCTACACCTTC. It specifies CASSEQGSGYGYTF.

This clonotype was counted between two and nine times. The V call is TRBV6-5, the J call TRBJ2-7; tentative D call: TRBD2 (6 bases). The CDR3 totals 14 residues. Germline CDR1 and CDR2: MNHEY and SVGAGI. With 0 bases removed from V and 7 bases from J, the gap between germline ends came to 13 bases. The CDR3 loop is CASSYSEGVGEQYF. The CDR3, as DNA: TGTGCCAGCAGTTACTCGGAGGGAGTGGGGGAGCAGTACTTC.

This clonotype was counted a few times. The chain joins TRBV2 to TRBJ2-1, with 7 nucleotides matching TRBD1. Germline CDR1 reads SNHLY; CDR2 reads FYNNEI. The CDR3 covers 17 residues. The J segment lost 4 bases and the V segment lost 0 bases, leaving 9 bases of the junction unmatched. The CDR3: CASSEAPGQRLYNEQFF. The CDR3 bases are TGTGCCAGCAGTGAAGCGCCGGGACAGAGACTTTACAATGAGCAGTTCTTC.

CDR3 sequence: CASSYPSGGYEQYF. CDR3 DNA: TGTGCCAGCAGCTATCCGTCGGGGGGTTACGAGCAGTACTTC. This rearrangement joins TRBV7-9 to TRBJ2-7, with 7 nucleotides matching TRBD2. V trimming: 4 bases; J trimming: 4 bases; junction bases outside the gene matches: 7. In germline, CDR1 is SEHNR, CDR2 FQNEAQ (reference sequence). The CDR3 has 14 residues.

This clonotype turned up a few times. The V call is TRBV6-2 or TRBV6-3, the J call TRBJ2-3; TRBD1 or TRBD2 may be the D gene (5 bases each). Trimming stripped 6 bases from V and 3 bases from J, with 7 bases between. In germline, CDR1 is MNHEY, CDR2 SVGEGT. The CDR3 is 12 residues long. CDR3 protein: CASRGPTDTQYF. CDR3 nucleotides: TGTGCCAGCAGGGGACCTACAGATACGCAGTATTTT.

This clonotype has at least ten counts. The chain employs TRBV6-1 and TRBJ2-3; 11 nucleotides align to TRBD1. Trimming removed 3 bases from V and 4 bases from J; junction bases left unmatched: 3. Germline V gene sequence: CDR1 MNHNS, CDR2 SASEGT. This CDR3 contains 15 residues. The CDR3 sequence is CASSDGTGGPDTQYF. The DNA for the CDR3 is TGTGCCAGCAGTGATGGGACAGGGGGTCCAGATACGCAGTATTTT.

This clonotype showed up just a few times. The V gene is TRBV12-3 or TRBV12-4, the J gene TRBJ2-2, with D uncertain. Between the trimmed V and J ends, which lost 2 bases and 2 bases, there was a span of 9 bases. CDR3 length: 15 residues. The CDR3 spells CASSLKAPNTGELFF. Here the CDR3 DNA reads TGTGCCAGCAGTTTAAAGGCACCTAACACCGGGGAGCTGTTTTTT.

J is TRBJ1-4 and V is TRBV6-5; 8 nucleotides agree with TRBD1. From germline, CDR1 is MNHEY and CDR2 SVGAGI. With 6 bases clipped from V and 7 bases from J, the junction kept 4 bases outside the gene matches. This CDR3 has 13 residues. Here the CDR3 reads CASRTGGGEKLFF. In DNA form, the CDR3 reads TGTGCCAGCAGAACAGGGGGAGGTGAAAAACTGTTTTTT.

The sample holds a few counts of this clonotype. The chain joins TRBV11-3 to TRBJ1-1; TRBD1 agrees at 7 bases. This CDR3 comprises 14 residues. V lost 4 bases and J lost 8; bases outside the gene matches: 10. The germline CDR1 and CDR2 sequences are SGHNT and YENEEA. CDR3 in amino acids: CASSSTRDSAEAFF. The DNA for the CDR3 is TGTGCCAGCAGCTCCACCCGGGACAGTGCCGAAGCTTTCTTT.

This clonotype came up many times. V usage is TRBV3-1 and J usage is TRBJ2-5; 8 nucleotides align to TRBD2. V was pared by 0 bases and J by 2 bases, with 2 bases of the junction left unmatched. Germline CDR1 LGHDT, CDR2 YNNKEL (reference sequence). This CDR3 contains 15 residues. The CDR3 reads CASSQDVAGQETQYF. The CDR3 DNA reads as TGTGCCAGCAGCCAAGACGTAGCGGGACAAGAGACCCAGTACTTC.

V usage is TRBV11-2 and J usage is TRBJ2-3; D unclear. Germline assignment: CDR1 SGHAT and CDR2 FQNNGV. This CDR3 has 15 amino acids. V was trimmed by 4 bases and J by 3 bases, leaving 14 bases between them. The CDR3 bases are TGTGCCAGCAGCTCCCCCAGCAGTGGGACAGATACGCAGTATTTT. Protein product: CASSSPSSGTDTQYF.

The rearrangement joins TRBV9 to TRBJ2-7; 7 nucleotides agree with TRBD1. The CDR3 has 15 residues. Germline assignment: CDR1 SGDLS and CDR2 YYNGEE. The trim removed 0 bases at V and 3 bases at J, leaving 6 bases unmatched. The CDR3 spells CASSVDGDRFYEQYF. In DNA, the CDR3 is TGTGCCAGCAGCGTAGATGGGGACAGATTCTACGAGCAGTACTTC.

The chain is built from TRBV7-8 and TRBJ1-1, with 9 bases identical to TRBD1. Germline V gene lookup returns CDR1 SGHVS and CDR2 FQNEAQ. The ends lost 3 bases at V and 10 bases at J; junction bases unmatched: 12. This CDR3 is built from 15 residues. The CDR3 sequence: CASSFLTGGVVGAFF. The CDR3 region has the DNA TGTGCCAGCAGCTTCCTGACAGGGGGTGTGGTAGGAGCTTTCTTT.

This clonotype was detected only a few times. The CDR3 coding sequence is TGCAGTGCTACATTCCTTCGGACGGCCATCACTGAAGCTTTCTTT. Translating gives CSATFLRTAITEAFF. The chain recombines TRBV20-1 with TRBJ1-1; D not resolved. Looked up from germline, CDR1 is DFQATT and CDR2 is SNEGSKA (reference sequence). Trimming shortened V by 4 bases and J by 4 bases, and 19 bases separated the two germline ends. There are 15 residues in the CDR3.

This clonotype has just a few counts. The chain uses TRBV5-1 and TRBJ2-5; 7 positions match TRBD2. In germline, CDR1 is SGHRS, CDR2 YFSETQ. The J segment lost 5 bases and the V segment lost 0 bases, leaving 7 bases of the junction unmatched. This CDR3 is 15 amino acids long. CDR3 in DNA: TGCGCCAGCAGCTTGGTGGGAGGGGAAAAGGAGACCCAGTACTTC. Its protein product is CASSLVGGEKETQYF.

This clonotype has only a few counts. CDR3 protein: CSASLQSNGYTF. DNA of the CDR3: TGCAGTGCTAGCCTACAGTCTAATGGCTACACCTTC. V usage is TRBV20-1 and J usage is TRBJ1-2; D unclear. V was clipped by 3 bases and J by 6 bases, with 11 bases between them. CDR1 and CDR2 from the germline V gene are DFQATT and SNEGSKA (reference sequence). The CDR3 extends over 12 amino acids.

The chain employs TRBV5-6 and TRBJ2-7; D is ambiguous. Germline CDR1 SGHDT, CDR2 YYEEEE. The CDR3 totals 14 residues. The V and J ends lost 0 bases and 4 bases respectively, with 11 bases between them. In DNA form, the CDR3 reads TGTGCCAGCAGCTTGGGGGCTAGTGGATACGAGCAGTACTTC. The encoded protein is CASSLGASGYEQYF. Drawing the rest from reference TRBV5-6 and TRBJ2-7, the complete variable domain is DAGVTQSPTHLIKTRGQQVTLRCSPKSGHDTVSWYQQALGQGPQFIFQYYEEEERQRGNFPDRFSGHQFPNYSSELNVNALLLGDSALYLCASSLGASGYEQYFGPGTRLTVT.

The genes are TRBV4-1 and TRBJ2-5; a possible D gene is TRBD2 (6 bases). The V end lost 4 bases, the J end lost 0 bases, and 12 bases lay between the germline ends. Germline CDR1 MGHRA, CDR2 YSYEKL. The CDR3 has 15 residues. The CDR3, as DNA: TGCGCCAGCAGCCCCGACCGGGGGTACCAAGAGACCCAGTACTTC. This sequence encodes CASSPDRGYQETQYF.

This rearrangement joins TRBV3-1 to TRBJ2-7; 7 bases are a match to TRBD1. In germline, CDR1 is LGHDT, CDR2 YNNKEL (reference sequence). V shed 2 bases, J shed 0 bases, and the junction held 7 bases outside the gene matches. The CDR3 runs to 16 residues. The CDR3 nucleotides read TGTGCCAGCAGCCAAACGAAAGGGGGCAGCTCCTACGAGCAGTACTTC. Protein sequence: CASSQTKGGSSYEQYF.

The table lists this clonotype with a count of one. The rearrangement links TRBV20-1 to TRBJ2-1; a weak D match, TRBD2 (6 bases). Germline V lookup: CDR1 DFQATT, CDR2 SNEGSKA (reference sequence). V gave up 7 bases and J gave up 0 bases, with 13 bases separating them. There are 14 residues in the CDR3. The CDR3 DNA reads as TGCAGTGTTCAGATGACTAGCTCCTACAATGAGCAGTTCTTC. It is translated as CSVQMTSSYNEQFF.

V is TRBV28 and J is TRBJ2-6, with D possibly being TRBD2 (6 bases). Trimming stripped 4 bases from V and 2 bases from J, with 12 bases between. The CDR3 sequence is 16 residues long. CDR1 is MDHEN, CDR2 SYDVKM, per germline. The CDR3 DNA reads as TGTGCCAGCAGTTCACCCGGGAGAGCTGGGGCCAACGTCCTGACTTTC. Protein: CASSSPGRAGANVLTF.